This note documents a single TCR beta chain sequence. Its antigen remains unidentified. The entry originates in a study of cytomegalovirus exposure and HLA in healthy donors. As for the study in general: Earlier work reported 117 million unique TCR beta sequences from 150 million to 200 million T cells.

Whole-study findings and limits: The authors enumerated 150 to 200 TCR beta chains as linked to cytomegalovirus. Over 15,000 TCR beta sequences were associated with HLA alleles at 0.05 false discovery rate in a later analysis.

The ends were cut back, 0 bases at V and 7 bases at J, with 11 bases in the middle. The CDR3 runs 14 residues. Germline-derived CDR1 and CDR2 are MNHEY and SMNVEV (reference sequence). The PCR employed 60 Vbeta primers together with 13 Jbeta primers. TCRdb keeps only in-frame clones here, not all; method: immunoSEQ multiplex PCR. The sample yields approximately 150,000 clones, approximately 88% seen once. V usage is TRBV27 and J usage is TRBJ2-3, with D unclear. The source is a young woman in good health and CMV-seronegative. Sequenced input: PBMCs. In DNA form, the CDR3 reads TGTGCCAGCAGTTTATCGCCCGCTATGTATACGCAGTATTTT. This sequence encodes CASSLSPAMYTQYF.